Below, 23 T cell receptor beta chains from the same sample are listed, as sequenced in a study of siplizumab effects on memory and regulatory T cells (dated by TCRdb to the late 2010s). Library creation used the immunoSEQ multiplex PCR assay. Not all clones reach the TCRdb copy of this immuneACCESS table, which keeps in-frame sequences only. Checked studies attribute under half of the gap to unresolved V genes and leave the rest unexplained. For this sample the table gives just over 60,000 clones, of which around 80% were detected only once. The ten biggest clones cover roughly 0.4% of the sample. The sample consisted of memory CD4+ T cells sorted from blood. Explained via the paper, the cell subset or site label denotes: unstimulated CD4+ memory T cells. These receptors originate from a human donor in good health.

This clone turned up a few times. The CDR3, as DNA: TGTGCCAGCCATCAGGGGGATTATAGCAATCAGCCCCAGCATTTT. It codes for CASHQGDYSNQPQHF. The J gene is TRBJ1-5, the V gene TRBV2, with 7 bases lining up with TRBD1. J gave up 0 bases and V 8 bases, and 7 bases lay outside the gene matches. CDR1 is SNHLY, CDR2 FYNNEI, per germline. The CDR3 loop spans 15 amino acids.

Comments on this clone: The same CDR3 also results from other DNA sequences found in this sample. The chain uses TRBV9 and TRBJ2-1; D is perhaps TRBD2 (5 bases). V shed 0 bases and J shed 0 bases, with 7 bases lying between them. The CDR3 has 15 amino acids. CDR1 SGDLS and CDR2 YYNGEE come from the germline V gene. DNA for the CDR3: TGTGCCAGCAGCGTAGTGGGGAGCTCCTACAATGAGCAGTTCTTC. Amino acid sequence: CASSVVGSSYNEQFF.

Here the CDR3 DNA reads TGTGCCAGCAGCCGGGGACAGGCGATGACCGGGGAGCTGTTTTTT. It encodes CASSRGQAMTGELFF. The rearrangement uses TRBV11-3 and TRBJ2-2; 8 positions match TRBD1. This CDR3 comprises 15 residues. V shed 5 bases, J shed 5 bases, and the junction held 7 bases outside the gene matches. Germline V lookup: CDR1 SGHNT, CDR2 YENEEA. The full variable domain, in which reference TRBV11-3 and TRBJ2-2 provide the parts outside the CDR3, is EAGVVQSPRYKIIEKKQPVAFWCNPISGHNTLYWYLQNLGQGPELLIRYENEEAVDDSQLPKDRFSAERLKGVDSTLKIQPAELGDSAVYLCASSRGQAMTGELFFGEGSRLTVL.

The chain employs TRBV7-9 and TRBJ2-3; D not certain. This CDR3 contains 12 residues. V gave up 7 bases and J gave up 8 bases, with 13 bases separating them. Germline V lookup: CDR1 SEHNR, CDR2 FQNEAQ (reference sequence). This CDR3 reads CASNRLISTQYF. The CDR3 bases are TGTGCCAGCAACCGGCTAATAAGTACGCAGTATTTT.

The J gene is TRBJ2-2, the V gene TRBV7-9; perhaps TRBD1 as D (6 bases). This CDR3 spans 13 amino acids. The germline CDR1 and CDR2 sequences are SEHNR and FQNEAQ (reference sequence). Trimming cost V 5 bases and J 6 bases, with 10 bases left between them. The CDR3 DNA reads TGTGCCAGCAGCCTCTCAGGGGCCGGGGAGCTGTTTTTT. This sequence encodes CASSLSGAGELFF.

The rearrangement joins TRBV4-2 to TRBJ2-3; 9 bases are shared with TRBD1. Germline CDR1 LGHNA, CDR2 YNFKEQ. V lost 1 base and J lost 2; bases outside the gene matches: 7. There are 17 residues in the CDR3. The CDR3 DNA reads as TGTGCCAGCAGCCAAGGCCCGGACAGGGGACTCACAGATACGCAGTATTTT. Protein sequence: CASSQGPDRGLTDTQYF.

The CDR3 here is CASSEMGFGQPQHF. The CDR3 nucleotides read TGTGCCAGCAGTGAAATGGGGTTCGGTCAGCCCCAGCATTTT. This sequence joins TRBV6-1 and TRBJ1-5; D unresolved. This CDR3 contains 14 residues. Between the trimmed V and J ends, which lost 2 bases and 6 bases, there was a span of 11 bases. CDR1 and CDR2 (germline): MNHNS, SASEGT.

This clone was counted a single time. This sequence joins TRBV7-9 and TRBJ1-1; D uncertain. Germline V gives CDR1 SEHNR, CDR2 FQNEAQ (reference sequence). V was trimmed by 3 bases and J by 0 bases, leaving 8 bases between them. This CDR3 has 14 amino acids. The CDR3 nucleotides read TGTGCCAGCAGCTTCGGAGGCGTGAACACTGAAGCTTTCTTT. The encoded protein is CASSFGGVNTEAFF.

Only a few counts were recorded for this clone. The rearrangement links TRBV28 to TRBJ1-2; D gene uncertain. Germline V gene sequence: CDR1 MDHEN, CDR2 SYDVKM. The germline V and J ends were trimmed by 2 bases and 8 bases, with 9 bases remaining between them. The CDR3 spans 12 residues. The CDR3 loop reads CASSLGGWGYTF. The CDR3 DNA sequence: TGTGCCAGCAGTTTAGGCGGATGGGGCTACACCTTC.

The chain couples TRBV5-3 to TRBJ1-5; D might be TRBD1 (5 bases). TRBV5-3 is an open reading frame, and its role is uncertain. The CDR3 has 15 residues. Trimming shortened V by 4 bases and J by 2 bases, and 13 bases separated the two germline ends. CDR3 residues: CARSGGRQRNQPQHF. CDR3 in DNA: TGTGCCAGAAGCGGGGGGAGACAGCGCAATCAGCCCCAGCATTTT.

J is TRBJ2-1 and V is TRBV11-2; no reliable D call. The CDR3 length is 13 residues. The V end lost 4 bases, the J end lost 6 bases, and 10 bases lay between the germline ends. CDR1 is SGHAT and CDR2 is FQNNGV in the germline V gene. CDR3 sequence (DNA): TGTGCCAGCAGCTCCCTCACAGCCAATGAGCAGTTCTTC. Residues: CASSSLTANEQFF.

The V call is TRBV6-1, the J call TRBJ2-7; D is undetermined. Germline CDR1 MNHNS, CDR2 SASEGT. Trimming cost V 2 bases and J 3 bases, with 8 bases left between them. The CDR3 sequence is 13 residues long. The CDR3 spells CASSEPDYYEQYF. In DNA form, the CDR3 reads TGTGCCAGCAGTGAACCAGATTACTACGAGCAGTACTTC.

The gene calls are TRBV7-3 and TRBJ2-3; D not resolved. Germline CDR1 is SGHTA and CDR2 is FQGTGA. Trimming took 0 bases from V and 6 from J, leaving 7 bases between them. CDR3 length: 13 residues. CDR3 in DNA: TGTGCCAGCAGCTTAACTACACGGGATACGCAGTATTTT. Encoded protein: CASSLTTRDTQYF.

The gene calls are TRBV6-6 and TRBJ1-3; no clear D. Germline V gene lookup returns CDR1 MNHNY and CDR2 SVGAGI (reference sequence). This CDR3 has 16 residues. V shed 0 bases and J shed 2 bases, with 11 bases lying between them. Here the CDR3 reads CASSYSDWPPGNTIYF. The DNA of the CDR3 is TGTGCCAGCAGTTACTCCGACTGGCCCCCTGGAAACACCATATATTTT.

The chain couples TRBV2 to TRBJ1-5; 8 nucleotides align to TRBD1. This CDR3 has 15 residues. The V and J ends lost 5 bases and 5 bases, in that order; junction bases with no gene match: 8. Germline V gene sequence: CDR1 SNHLY, CDR2 FYNNEI. The CDR3 here is CASSKDRADDQPQHF. CDR3 coding DNA: TGTGCCAGCAGTAAGGACAGGGCCGATGATCAGCCCCAGCATTTT.

The gene calls are TRBV2 and TRBJ2-1, with 13 bases identical to TRBD2. The V gene end was trimmed by 3 bases and the J gene end by 8 bases; junction bases not matched to a gene: 13. The V gene's germline CDR1 is SNHLY and CDR2 FYNNEI. The CDR3 spans 18 residues. This CDR3 is CASSDPGYTSGGAYEQFF. In DNA, the CDR3 is TGTGCCAGCAGTGACCCTGGATATACTAGCGGGGGGGCGTATGAGCAGTTCTTC.

The rearrangement links TRBV30 to TRBJ1-4; D not certain. Per the germline V gene, CDR1 is GTSNPN and CDR2 is SVGIG (reference sequence). V lost 2 bases to trimming and J lost 4 bases, with 11 bases between them. The CDR3 is 14 amino acids. CDR3 DNA: TGTGCCTGGAGTAGGCAGTTAGATAATGAAAAACTGTTTTTT. This sequence encodes CAWSRQLDNEKLFF. Looking up the rest from reference TRBV30 and TRBJ1-4 gives the full variable domain: SQTIHQWPATLVQPVGSPLSLECTVEGTSNPNLYWYRQAAGRGLQLLFYSVGIGQISSEVPQNLSASRPQDRQFILSSKKLLLSDSGFYLCAWSRQLDNEKLFFGSGTQLSVL.

This clone showed up just a few times. This sequence joins TRBV19 and TRBJ1-2, with a possible D match to TRBD1 (6 bases). The V end lost 3 bases, the J end lost 8 bases, and 13 bases lay between the germline ends. Germline-derived CDR1 and CDR2 are LNHDA and SQIVND (reference sequence). This CDR3 contains 13 residues. This chain's CDR3 is CASSIAQGNGYTF. The CDR3 nucleotides are TGTGCCAGTAGTATCGCGCAGGGGAACGGCTACACCTTC.

The chain is built from TRBV6-1 and TRBJ2-7, with TRBD2 matching 9 bases. CDR3 length: 14 amino acids. Germline trimming cut 5 bases from V and 5 bases from J; bases unmatched to any gene: 7. Germline V gives CDR1 MNHNS, CDR2 SASEGT. CDR3 amino acids: CASSQAGGFDEQYF. The CDR3 DNA reads as TGTGCCAGCAGTCAGGCGGGAGGGTTCGACGAGCAGTACTTC.

The J gene is TRBJ2-2, the V gene TRBV27, with 9 bases that match TRBD2. This CDR3 is built from 15 residues. Germline CDR1 is MNHEY and CDR2 is SMNVEV (reference sequence). Unmatched junction bases numbered 6, after V lost 6 bases and J lost 4 bases. In nucleotides, the CDR3 is TGTGCCAGCAGGCAGGGACTAGCAGGCACCGGGGAGCTGTTTTTT. Protein: CASRQGLAGTGELFF.

This rearrangement joins TRBV5-4 to TRBJ2-7; D is undetermined. Trimming removed 2 bases from V and 3 bases from J, with 12 bases in between. Germline V CDR1 and CDR2: SGHNT, YYREEE (reference sequence). The CDR3 is made up of 14 amino acids. The DNA of the CDR3 is TGTGCCAGCAGCTTAGGGTTACATAACTACGAGCAGTACTTC. Translation: CASSLGLHNYEQYF.

The chain employs TRBV7-2 and TRBJ2-2; the D call may be TRBD1 or TRBD2 (6 bases each). CDR3 length equals 16 residues. Germline CDR1 and CDR2: SGHTA and FQGNSA. V was cut by 5 bases and J by 4 bases, with 17 bases left in between. The CDR3 bases are TGTGCCAGCAGCGTTCAGGGGCCGGGGGTCACCGGGGAGCTGTTTTTT. Its protein is CASSVQGPGVTGELFF.

The rearrangement uses TRBV14 and TRBJ2-6; D is unclear. CDR1 SGHDN and CDR2 FVKESK come from the germline V gene. The length of the CDR3 is 15 residues. V was trimmed by 1 base and J by 0 bases, leaving 4 bases between them. Here the CDR3 DNA reads TGTGCCAGCAGCCAAGCTGGCTCTGGGGCCAACGTCCTGACTTTC. This gives the protein CASSQAGSGANVLTF.